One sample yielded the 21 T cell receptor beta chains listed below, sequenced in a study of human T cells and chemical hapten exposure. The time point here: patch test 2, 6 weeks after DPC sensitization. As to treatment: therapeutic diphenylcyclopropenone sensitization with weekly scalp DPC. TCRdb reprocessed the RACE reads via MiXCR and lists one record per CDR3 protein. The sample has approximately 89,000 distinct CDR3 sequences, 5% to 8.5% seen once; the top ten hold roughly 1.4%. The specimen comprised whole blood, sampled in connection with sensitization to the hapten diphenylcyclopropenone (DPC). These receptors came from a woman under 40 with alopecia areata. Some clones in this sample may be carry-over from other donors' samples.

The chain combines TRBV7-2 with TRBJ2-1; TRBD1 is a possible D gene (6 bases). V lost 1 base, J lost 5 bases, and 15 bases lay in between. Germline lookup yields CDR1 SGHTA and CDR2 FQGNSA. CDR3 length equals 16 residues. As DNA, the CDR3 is TGTGCCAGCAGCTTAGATTCGGGACAACATAACAATGAGCAGTTCTTC. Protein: CASSLDSGQHNNEQFF.

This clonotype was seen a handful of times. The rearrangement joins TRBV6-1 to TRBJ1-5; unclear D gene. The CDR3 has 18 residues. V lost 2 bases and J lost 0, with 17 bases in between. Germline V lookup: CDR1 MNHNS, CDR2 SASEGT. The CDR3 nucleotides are TGTGCCAGCAGTGAAAAACCCCCCGCCACCCATAGCAATCAGCCCCAGCATTTT. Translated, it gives CASSEKPPATHSNQPQHF.

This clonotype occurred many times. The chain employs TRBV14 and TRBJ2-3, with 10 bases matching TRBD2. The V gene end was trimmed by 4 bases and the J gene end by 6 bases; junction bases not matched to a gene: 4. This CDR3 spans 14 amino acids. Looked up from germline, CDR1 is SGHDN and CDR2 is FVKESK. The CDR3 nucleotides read TGTGCCAGCAGCCCACTAGCGGGGATGGATACGCAGTATTTT. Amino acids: CASSPLAGMDTQYF.

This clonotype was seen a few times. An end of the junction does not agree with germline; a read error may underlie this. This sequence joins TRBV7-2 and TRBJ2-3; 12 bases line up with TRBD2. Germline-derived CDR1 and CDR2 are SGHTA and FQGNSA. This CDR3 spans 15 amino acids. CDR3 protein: CASSLAGGGWGTQYF. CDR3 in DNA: TGTGCCAGCAGCCTAGCGGGGGGGGGCTGGGGGACGCAGTATTTT.

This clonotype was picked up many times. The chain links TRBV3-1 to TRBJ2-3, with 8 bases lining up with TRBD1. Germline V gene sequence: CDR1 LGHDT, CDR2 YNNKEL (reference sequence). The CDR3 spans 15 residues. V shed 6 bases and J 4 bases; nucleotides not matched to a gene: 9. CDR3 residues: CASSEIDRGADTQYF. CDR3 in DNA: TGTGCCAGCAGTGAAATCGACAGGGGCGCAGATACGCAGTATTTT.

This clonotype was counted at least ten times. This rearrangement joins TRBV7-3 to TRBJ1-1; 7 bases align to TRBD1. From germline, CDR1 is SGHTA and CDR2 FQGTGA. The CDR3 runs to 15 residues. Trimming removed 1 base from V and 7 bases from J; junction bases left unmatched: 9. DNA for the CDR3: TGTGCCAGCAGCTTAATGGGACAGCCCAATGGTGAAGCTTTCTTT. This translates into CASSLMGQPNGEAFF.

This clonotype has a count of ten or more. The CDR3 sequence: CSALLRGNTEAFF. The CDR3 nucleotides are TGCAGCGCCCTACTCAGGGGGAACACTGAAGCTTTCTTT. J is TRBJ1-1 and V is TRBV29-1, with D possibly being TRBD1 (6 bases). Germline V gene sequence: CDR1 SQVTM, CDR2 ANQGSEA. This CDR3 has 13 amino acids. V was clipped by 7 bases and J by 1 base, with 13 bases between them.

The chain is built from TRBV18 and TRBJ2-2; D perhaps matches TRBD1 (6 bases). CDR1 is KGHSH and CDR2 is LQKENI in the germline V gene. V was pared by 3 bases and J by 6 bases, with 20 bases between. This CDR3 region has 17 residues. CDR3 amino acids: CASSPGRTATSAGELFF. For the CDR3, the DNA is TGTGCCAGCTCACCCGGACGGACAGCGACCTCGGCCGGGGAGCTGTTTTTT.

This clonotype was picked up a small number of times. The CDR3 here is CASSPGQGGGEQYF. CDR3 DNA sequence: TGTGCCAGCTCACCGGGACAGGGTGGGGGCGAGCAGTACTTC. The V call is TRBV18, the J call TRBJ2-7; 9 nucleotides match TRBD1. The trim removed 3 bases at V and 6 bases at J, leaving 6 bases unmatched. This CDR3 region has 14 residues. Germline assignment: CDR1 KGHSH and CDR2 LQKENI.

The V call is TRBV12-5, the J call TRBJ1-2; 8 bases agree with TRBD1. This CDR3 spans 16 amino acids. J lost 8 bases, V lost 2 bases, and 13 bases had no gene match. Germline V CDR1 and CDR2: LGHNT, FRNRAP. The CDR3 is CASGLIVGQAVEGYTF. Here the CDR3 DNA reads TGTGCTAGTGGTTTGATAGTGGGACAGGCGGTGGAGGGCTACACCTTC. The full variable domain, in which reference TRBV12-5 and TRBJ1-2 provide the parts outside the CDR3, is DARVTQTPRHKVTEMGQEVTMRCQPILGHNTVFWYRQTMMQGLELLAYFRNRAPLDDSGMPKDRFSAEMPDATLATLKIQPSEPRDSAVYFCASGLIVGQAVEGYTFGSGTRLTVV.

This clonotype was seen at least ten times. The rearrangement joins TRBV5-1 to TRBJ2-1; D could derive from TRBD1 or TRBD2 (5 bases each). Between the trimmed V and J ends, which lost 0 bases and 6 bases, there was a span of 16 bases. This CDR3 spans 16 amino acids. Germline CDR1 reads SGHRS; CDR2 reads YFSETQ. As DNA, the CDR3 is TGCGCCAGCAGCTTGGCCGCCCGGGGCATAGGCAATGAGCAGTTCTTC. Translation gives CASSLAARGIGNEQFF.

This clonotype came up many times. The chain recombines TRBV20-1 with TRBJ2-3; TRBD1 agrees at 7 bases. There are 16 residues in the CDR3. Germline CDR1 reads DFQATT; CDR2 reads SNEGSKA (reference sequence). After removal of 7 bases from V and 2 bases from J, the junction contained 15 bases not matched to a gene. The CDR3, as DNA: TGCAGTGGATTAACCGGGACAGCTGGGCTCACAGATACGCAGTATTTT. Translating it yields CSGLTGTAGLTDTQYF.

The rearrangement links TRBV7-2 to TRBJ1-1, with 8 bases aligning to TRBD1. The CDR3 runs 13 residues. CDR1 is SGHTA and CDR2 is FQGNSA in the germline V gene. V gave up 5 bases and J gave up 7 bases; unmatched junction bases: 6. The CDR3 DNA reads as TGTGCCAGCAGCCCGGACAGGGTCGGTGAAGCTTTCTTT. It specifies CASSPDRVGEAFF.

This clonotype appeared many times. The CDR3, as DNA: TGCAGTGCTAGAGTTCCAAACATAGGAGGCGAGCAGTACTTC. Encoded protein: CSARVPNIGGEQYF. This sequence joins TRBV20-1 and TRBJ2-7; D might be TRBD2 (5 bases). V was pared by 1 base and J by 6 bases, with 16 bases between. Germline V gene sequence: CDR1 DFQATT, CDR2 SNEGSKA (reference sequence). The CDR3 runs 14 residues.

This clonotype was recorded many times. The DNA for the CDR3 is TGTGCCAGCAGCCGAAAACTTATGACGGCATACACAGATACGCAGTATTTT. It translates to CASSRKLMTAYTDTQYF. The gene calls are TRBV5-4 and TRBJ2-3; D unclear. Germline V gene sequence: CDR1 SGHNT, CDR2 YYREEE (reference sequence). CDR3 length equals 17 residues. V lost 4 bases, J lost 2 bases, and 20 bases lay in between.

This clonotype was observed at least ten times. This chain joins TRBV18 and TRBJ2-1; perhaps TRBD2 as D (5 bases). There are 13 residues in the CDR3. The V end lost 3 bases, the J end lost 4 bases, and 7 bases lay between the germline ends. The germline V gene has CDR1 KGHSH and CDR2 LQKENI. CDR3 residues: CASSPGVYNEQFF. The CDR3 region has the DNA TGTGCCAGCTCACCCGGGGTTTACAATGAGCAGTTCTTC.

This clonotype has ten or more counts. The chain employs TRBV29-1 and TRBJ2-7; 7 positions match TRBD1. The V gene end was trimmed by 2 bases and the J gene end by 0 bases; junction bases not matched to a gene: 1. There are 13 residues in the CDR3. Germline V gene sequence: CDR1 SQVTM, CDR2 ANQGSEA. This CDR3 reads CSVEWDSSYEQYF. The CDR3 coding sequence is TGCAGCGTTGAATGGGACAGCTCCTACGAGCAGTACTTC.

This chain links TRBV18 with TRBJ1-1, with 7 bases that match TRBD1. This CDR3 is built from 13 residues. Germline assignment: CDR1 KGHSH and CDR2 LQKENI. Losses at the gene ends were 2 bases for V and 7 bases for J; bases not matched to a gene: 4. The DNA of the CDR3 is TGTGCCAGCTCACCAACATCAGGGGGTGAAGCTTTCTTT. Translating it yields CASSPTSGGEAFF.

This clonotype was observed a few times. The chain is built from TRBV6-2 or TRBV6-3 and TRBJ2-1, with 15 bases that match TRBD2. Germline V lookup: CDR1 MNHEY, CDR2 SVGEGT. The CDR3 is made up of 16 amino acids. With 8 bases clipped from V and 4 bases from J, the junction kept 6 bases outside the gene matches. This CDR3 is CASLPGLAGGYNEQFF. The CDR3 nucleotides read TGTGCCAGCCTACCGGGACTAGCGGGGGGATACAATGAGCAGTTCTTC.

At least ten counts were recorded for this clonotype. CDR3 loop: CASSEGFGGNQPQHF. CDR3 nucleotides: TGCGCCAGCAGCGAGGGGTTCGGTGGCAATCAGCCCCAGCATTTT. The chain uses TRBV5-1 and TRBJ1-5, with D maybe TRBD1 (5 bases). Trimming cost V 4 bases and J 2 bases, with 13 bases left between them. Per germline, CDR1 SGHRS and CDR2 YFSETQ. The length of the CDR3 is 15 residues.

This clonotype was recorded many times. DNA of the CDR3: TGTGCCAGCAAGGCTGAATTTTCACCCCTCCACTTT. This translates into CASKAEFSPLHF. The chain uses TRBV2 and TRBJ1-6; no firm D call. The germline V and J ends were trimmed by 7 bases and 9 bases, with 10 bases remaining between them. Germline values: CDR1 SNHLY, CDR2 FYNNEI. The CDR3 consists of 12 residues. Combining the CDR3 with reference TRBV2 and TRBJ1-6 gives the whole variable domain EPEVTQTPSHQVTQMGQEVILRCVPISNHLYFYWYRQILGQKVEFLVSFYNNEISEKSEIFDDQFSVERPDGSNFTLKIRSTKLEDSAMYFCASKAEFSPLHFGNGTRLTVT.